This T cell receptor beta chain was recovered during a study of blood T cell repertoires in COVID-19. As for the study in general: COVID-19 samples from acute and convalescent phases originated in the United States, Italy and Spain. The analysed material was cDNA or gDNA that came from T cells, B-cell-depleted T cells, or PBMCs.

In germline, CDR1 is LNHDA, CDR2 SQIVND (reference sequence). The CDR3 sequence is 13 residues long. Trimming removed 3 bases at V and 0 bases at J, with 6 bases between. Clones were sequenced by immunoSEQ multiplex PCR, and TCRdb holds only the in-frame ones, with some missing. This table has 50,000 to 70,000 clones, over 75% appearing once. This clone was observed a few times. The same CDR3 can be traced to other DNA sequences in this sample. The receptor's source is a woman older than 75 with active COVID-19. The sample was peripheral blood. This chain links TRBV19 with TRBJ2-7; D is possibly TRBD2 (6 bases). The CDR3 nucleotides read TGTGCCAGTAGTATCGGGGGCTCCTACGAGCAGTACTTC. This encodes CASSIGGSYEQYF.